The entry below gives a single TCR beta chain sequence along with its context. The CDR3 length is 17 residues. Per germline, CDR1 MGHRA and CDR2 YSYEKL. J lost 0 bases, V lost 4 bases, and 11 bases had no gene match. The data stem from a study of blood T cell repertoires in COVID-19. The protocol was immunoSEQ multiplex PCR, while the TCRdb copy is restricted to in-frame clones and leaves out a portion. The sample consists of tens of thousands of clones, around 91% of them appearing once. This TCR came from a human donor in a cohort sampled during active COVID-19. The chain combines TRBV4-1 with TRBJ2-7; 8 nucleotides agree with TRBD2. Sequences were obtained from peripheral blood. The CDR3 DNA reads TGCGCCAGCAGCCCCTCCCCGGGGCGGGGGGCCTCCTACGAGCAGTACTTC. Amino acid sequence: CASSPSPGRGASYEQYF.